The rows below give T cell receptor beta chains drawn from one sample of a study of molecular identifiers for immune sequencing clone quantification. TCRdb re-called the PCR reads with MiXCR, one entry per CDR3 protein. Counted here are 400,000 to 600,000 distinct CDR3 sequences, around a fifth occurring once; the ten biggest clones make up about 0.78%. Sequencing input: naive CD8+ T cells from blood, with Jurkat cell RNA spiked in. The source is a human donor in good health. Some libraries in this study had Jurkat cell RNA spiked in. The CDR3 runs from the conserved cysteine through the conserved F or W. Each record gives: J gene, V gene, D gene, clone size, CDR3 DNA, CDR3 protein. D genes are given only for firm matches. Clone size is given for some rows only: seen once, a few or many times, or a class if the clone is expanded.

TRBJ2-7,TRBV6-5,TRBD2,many,TGTGCCAGCAGTTACTCTGTGGGAGGGCCGGGTGAGCAGTACTTC,CASSYSVGGPGEQYF
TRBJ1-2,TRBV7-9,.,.,TGTGCCAGCAGCTTAGCCCGCGAGGAACCCATCTGTGGCTACACCTTC,CASSLAREEPICGYTF
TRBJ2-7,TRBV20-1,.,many,TGCAGTGCTAGTTCAGGGCCCTACTACGAGCAGTACTTC,CSASSGPYYEQYF
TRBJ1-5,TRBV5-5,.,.,TGTGCCAGCAGTCGGGACACCCTTAGCAATCAGCCCCAGCATTTT,CASSRDTLSNQPQHF
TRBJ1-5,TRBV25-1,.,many,TGTGCCAGCAGTGAATGGGGAAGCAATCAGCCCCAGCATTTT,CASSEWGSNQPQHF
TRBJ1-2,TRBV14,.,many,TGTGCCAGCAGCCAAGATGGAACTCCCGAACTAAACTATGGCTACACCTTC,CASSQDGTPELNYGYTF
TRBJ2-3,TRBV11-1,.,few,TGTGCCAGCAGCCCTGCGGGATGTGGCACAGATACGCAGTATTTT,CASSPAGCGTDTQYF
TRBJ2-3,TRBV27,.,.,TGTGCCAGCACTTTAGTTCCTCCGGATACGCAGTATTTT,CASTLVPPDTQYF
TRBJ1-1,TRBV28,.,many,TGTGCCAGCAGTTTATCTTACGGGAACACTGAAGCTTTCTTT,CASSLSYGNTEAFF
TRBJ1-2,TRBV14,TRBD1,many,TGTGCCAGCAGCCAAAGTGGACAGGTTGTCTATGGCTACACCTTC,CASSQSGQVVYGYTF
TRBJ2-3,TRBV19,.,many,TGTGCCAGTAGTATAGGTACTAGCATCTTGTATTTT,CASSIGTSILYF
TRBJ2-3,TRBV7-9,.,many,TGTGCCAGCAGCGAGACTATGGGCACAGATACGCAGTATTTT,CASSETMGTDTQYF
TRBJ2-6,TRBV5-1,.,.,TGCGCCAGCGCCCGGGGGGCCAACGTCCTGACTTTC,CASARGANVLTF